Listed below are T cell receptor beta chains from one sample, sequenced in a study of T-cell reconstitution after alpha-beta-depleted transplantation in children. TCRdb independently ran MiXCR on the PCR reads; one entry per CDR3 protein. There are approximately 230,000 distinct CDR3 sequences in the sample; roughly a quarter occur only once, and about 5% lies in the top ten. Sequenced here: PBMCs, mostly from graft donor cells, sampled 360 days after TCRalphabeta/CD19-depleted stem cell transplant. These receptor sequences come from a female patient aged 2-9 years who had a stem cell transplant for congenital amegakaryocytic thrombocytopenia, so the T cells may come from the graft donor. Each CDR3 is given with its conserved first and last residue. The D gene is left open where the match is weak. Some rows mark clone size as missing; the rest say once, few, many or name a class of expanded clone.

D,J,V,length,size,CDR3,DNA
-,TRBJ2-3,TRBV4-1,15,-,CASSQDSLITDTQYF,TGCGCCAGCAGCCAAGACTCGCTGATCACAGATACGCAGTATTTT
-,TRBJ2-1,TRBV6-2/TRBV6-3,15,-,CASRKGDSLRDEQFF,TGTGCCAGCAGGAAAGGGGACTCCCTCCGCGATGAGCAGTTCTTC
-,TRBJ2-5,TRBV20-1,13,-,CSASQGGGETQYF,TGCAGTGCTAGCCAGGGGGGGGGAGAGACCCAGTACTTC
-,TRBJ2-7,TRBV20-1,11,-,CSARDFLEQYF,TGCAGTGCTAGAGATTTTCTCGAGCAGTACTTC
-,TRBJ2-2,TRBV19,17,many,CASSATHKPESTGELFF,TGTGCCAGTAGCGCGACCCACAAACCCGAGAGCACCGGGGAGCTGTTTTTT
TRBD1,TRBJ1-1,TRBV5-1,14,few,CASSGGQMNTEAFF,TGCGCCAGCAGCGGGGGACAGATGAACACTGAAGCTTTCTTT
TRBD1,TRBJ2-7,TRBV12-3/TRBV12-4,12,many,CASTDRLDEQYF,TGTGCCAGCACGGACAGGCTGGACGAGCAGTACTTC
-,TRBJ2-3,TRBV7-9,13,-,CASSFVEKDTQYF,TGTGCCAGCAGCTTCGTGGAGAAAGATACGCAGTATTTT
TRBD1,TRBJ1-5,TRBV12-3/TRBV12-4,15,-,CASSLGGQEHQPQHF,TGTGCCAGCAGTTTAGGGGGACAGGAACATCAGCCCCAGCATTTT
-,TRBJ2-2,TRBV12-3/TRBV12-4,13,-,CASSSGWTGELFF,TGTGCCAGCAGTTCAGGGTGGACCGGGGAGCTGTTTTTT
TRBD2,TRBJ2-7,TRBV29-1,13,many,CSVGLAGEGEQYF,TGCAGCGTTGGACTAGCGGGAGAGGGCGAGCAGTACTTC
-,TRBJ1-2,TRBV4-2,15,few,CASSQVLGTNYGYTF,TGTGCCAGCAGCCAAGTCTTAGGGACCAACTATGGCTACACCTTC
-,TRBJ1-6,TRBV28,12,-,CASSLQNSPLHF,TGTGCCAGCAGTTTACAGAATTCACCCCTCCACTTT
TRBD2,TRBJ2-1,TRBV20-1,14,-,CSATRTSGRHEQFF,TGCAGTGCCACCCGGACTAGCGGGAGGCATGAGCAGTTCTTC
TRBD1,TRBJ2-2,TRBV20-1,14,-,CSADRGLDTGELFF,TGCAGTGCGGACAGGGGGCTGGACACCGGGGAGCTGTTTTTT
TRBD1,TRBJ2-3,TRBV6-2/TRBV6-3,18,-,CASSPIQRTGGPGDTQYF,TGTGCCAGCAGCCCAATCCAAAGGACAGGGGGTCCCGGGGATACGCAGTATTTT
-,TRBJ2-4,TRBV6-7,16,few,CASSPLGHRAKNIQYF,TGTGCCAGCAGCCCTCTCGGCCACCGGGCCAAAAACATTCAGTACTTC
-,TRBJ1-4,TRBV12-3/TRBV12-4,15,-,CASSRGYATNEKLFF,TGTGCCAGCAGTCGGGGCTATGCAACTAATGAAAAACTGTTTTTT
TRBD2,TRBJ2-7,TRBV20-1,15,-,CSAGRTGTTLDEQYF,TGCAGTGCTGGCAGAACCGGGACTACCTTGGACGAGCAGTACTTC
TRBD2,TRBJ2-3,TRBV7-9,13,-,CASSQGGGDTQYF,TGTGCCAGCAGCCAAGGCGGGGGAGATACGCAGTATTTT
TRBD1,TRBJ2-3,TRBV4-3,16,-,CASSQDHRGLADTQYF,TGCGCCAGCAGCCAAGATCACAGGGGGCTCGCAGATACGCAGTATTTT
-,TRBJ2-7,TRBV5-6,12,-,CASSFVTYEQYF,TGTGCCAGCAGCTTCGTGACCTACGAGCAGTACTTC
TRBD1,TRBJ1-2,TRBV20-1,14,-,CSASQGQGSYGYTF,TGCAGTGCTAGCCAAGGACAGGGGAGCTATGGCTACACCTTC
-,TRBJ2-3,TRBV25-1,14,-,CASSRLSSTDTQYF,TGTGCCAGCAGCCGACTTAGTTCCACAGATACGCAGTATTTT
TRBD2,TRBJ2-5,TRBV5-1,14,few,CASSSLAGEETQYF,TGCGCCAGCTCTTCCCTAGCGGGAGAAGAGACCCAGTACTTC
-,TRBJ1-1,TRBV19,13,few,CASSFRDTGGAFF,TGTGCTAGTAGTTTCCGGGACACCGGGGGAGCTTTCTTT
-,TRBJ2-5,TRBV19,14,-,CASSFPGIQETQYF,TGTGCCAGTAGTTTCCCGGGCATACAAGAGACCCAGTACTTC
TRBD2,TRBJ2-3,TRBV3-1,17,-,CASSQDRLAGVTDTQYF,TGTGCCAGCAGCCAAGATCGGCTAGCGGGGGTGACAGATACGCAGTATTTT
-,TRBJ2-3,TRBV25-1,11,many,CASSEVHTQYF,TGTGCCAGCAGTGAGGTGCATACGCAGTATTTT
-,TRBJ2-3,TRBV10-2,14,few,CASSEDYYTDTQYF,TGCGCCAGCAGTGAGGACTACTACACAGATACGCAGTATTTT
-,TRBJ2-1,TRBV25-1,14,few,CASSEGRGTNEQFF,TGTGCCAGCAGTGAGGGCAGGGGAACAAATGAGCAGTTCTTC
-,TRBJ2-7,TRBV6-5,15,few,CASSYSGTRPYEQYF,TGTGCCAGCAGTTACTCGGGTACCCGGCCCTACGAGCAGTACTTC
-,TRBJ1-3,TRBV6-1,15,few,CASSGFGGVGNTIYF,TGTGCCAGCAGTGGGTTCGGAGGCGTTGGAAACACCATATATTTT
-,TRBJ2-3,TRBV15,14,few,CATSRGSSTDTQYF,TGTGCCACCAGCAGAGGATCCAGCACAGATACGCAGTATTTT
TRBD2,TRBJ2-2,TRBV30,17,-,CAWSVGASGTVTGELFF,TGTGCCTGGAGTGTAGGGGCTAGCGGGACGGTCACCGGGGAGCTGTTTTTT
-,TRBJ1-1,TRBV4-3,15,-,CASSQASGMNTEAFF,TGCGCCAGCAGCCAAGCCAGCGGTATGAACACTGAAGCTTTCTTT
TRBD2,TRBJ2-3,TRBV12-3/TRBV12-4,16,-,CASRPRLAGLSDTQYF,TGTGCCAGCAGGCCCCGACTAGCGGGATTGTCAGATACGCAGTATTTT
TRBD2,TRBJ2-1,TRBV7-6,16,-,CASSLSRGGRYNEQFF,TGTGCCAGCAGCTTATCCCGCGGGGGGCGTTACAATGAGCAGTTCTTC
TRBD1,TRBJ1-1,TRBV12-3/TRBV12-4,13,-,CASRKPTGEKAFF,TGTGCCAGCAGGAAGCCGACAGGGGAGAAAGCTTTCTTT
TRBD1,TRBJ2-3,TRBV18,16,few,CASSNTGTGITDTQYF,TGTGCCAGCTCAAATACCGGGACAGGGATCACAGATACGCAGTATTTT
TRBD2,TRBJ2-1,TRBV20-1,13,-,CSAQRGGNNEQFF,TGCAGTGCTCAGCGGGGGGGCAACAATGAGCAGTTCTTC
TRBD1,TRBJ2-5,TRBV11-2,15,many,CASSLNLGQQETQYF,TGTGCCAGCAGCTTAAACTTGGGACAGCAAGAGACCCAGTACTTC
-,TRBJ2-5,TRBV6-5,13,-,CASSYSIGGTQYF,TGTGCCAGCAGTTACTCGATTGGGGGGACCCAGTACTTC
-,TRBJ2-2,TRBV5-1,13,-,CASSFQLGGELFF,TGCGCCAGCAGCTTTCAACTGGGGGGGGAGCTGTTTTTT
-,TRBJ1-2,TRBV29-1,12,few,CSVGTHTYGYTF,TGCAGCGTTGGCACACATACCTATGGCTACACCTTC
TRBD1,TRBJ1-1,TRBV10-3,17,-,CAISPTGQGVGHTEAFF,TGTGCCATCAGTCCGACGGGACAGGGCGTTGGACACACTGAAGCTTTCTTT
-,TRBJ2-2,TRBV7-6,15,many,CASSDRRTNTGELFF,TGTGCCAGCAGTGATCGCCGGACGAACACCGGGGAGCTGTTTTTT
-,TRBJ2-3,TRBV5-6,15,-,CASSFRGHITDTQYF,TGTGCCAGCAGCTTTAGGGGACATATCACAGATACGCAGTATTTT
TRBD2,TRBJ2-1,TRBV5-6,13,few,CASSPFGTIEQFF,TGTGCCAGCAGCCCCTTTGGGACTATTGAGCAGTTCTTC